This note documents a single T cell receptor beta chain sequence. Antigen unknown. After removal of 3 bases from V and 6 bases from J, the junction contained 4 bases not matched to a gene. This CDR3 has 15 residues. From germline, CDR1 is MRHNA and CDR2 SNTAGT. Nominally healthy donors were sampled, though unrecorded immune exposures were likely. The data were obtained in a study of cytomegalovirus exposure and HLA in healthy donors. Whole-study context: Earlier results showed 117 million unique TCR beta sequences derived from roughly 180 million T cells. Study outcomes and limitations: Exclusion applied to some V segments, including TRBV6-2 and TRBV6-3, as they were indistinguishable. The authors enumerated 164 TCR beta chains as linked to cytomegalovirus.

PCR used 60 Vbeta primers and 13 Jbeta primers. Measured with immunoSEQ multiplex PCR; TCRdb has only the in-frame clones, and not every one. The sample carries 150,000 to 200,000 clones, roughly 80% recorded once. The sample comprised PBMCs. This TCR derives from a man younger than 45 in good health and CMV-seropositive. This rearrangement joins TRBV6-4 to TRBJ2-1; 11 positions match TRBD2. The CDR3 region is CASSEASGRPNEQFF. In DNA form, the CDR3 reads TGTGCCAGCAGTGAAGCTAGCGGGAGGCCCAATGAGCAGTTCTTC.